This paragraph reports one T cell receptor (beta chain). The CDR3 runs to 15 residues. Germline CDR1 reads SGDLS; CDR2 reads YYNGEE. The germline V and J ends were trimmed by 4 bases and 0 bases, with 12 bases remaining between them. In the authors' workflow: As immunoSEQ supplied junction-only sequences (without quality scores), filtering differed. Produced via immunoSEQ multiplex PCR; TCRdb's table is partial and in-frame only. Clonal size and the V and J genes are those of that table, whereas D and trimming came from the DNA. Among approximately 1,000,000 clones listed, approximately 78% were seen once. The record originates from a study of shared clonotypes between healthy human individuals.

The chain carries TRBV9 and TRBJ2-3; perhaps TRBD2 as D (5 bases). The origin of this receptor is a man younger than 35 in good health. Some clones in this sample may be carry-over from other donors' samples. The sample taken for sequencing was memory CD4+ T cells from PBMCs. Subset noted: CD45RA-negative fraction. CDR3 coding DNA: TGTGCCAGCAGCCCTCAAAGGACTAGCACAGATACGCAGTATTTT. It specifies CASSPQRTSTDTQYF.